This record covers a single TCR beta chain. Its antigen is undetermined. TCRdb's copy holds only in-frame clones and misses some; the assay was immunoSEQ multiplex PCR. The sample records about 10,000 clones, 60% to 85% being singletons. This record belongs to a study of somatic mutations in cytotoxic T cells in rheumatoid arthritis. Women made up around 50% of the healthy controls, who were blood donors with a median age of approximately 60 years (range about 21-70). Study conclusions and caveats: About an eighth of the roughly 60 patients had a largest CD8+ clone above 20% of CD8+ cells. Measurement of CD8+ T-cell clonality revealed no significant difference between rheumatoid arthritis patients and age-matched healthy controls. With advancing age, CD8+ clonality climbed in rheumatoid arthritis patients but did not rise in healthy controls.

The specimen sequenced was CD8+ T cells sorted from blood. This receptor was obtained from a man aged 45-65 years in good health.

The CDR3 region has the DNA TGTGCCAGCAGCTTGGACGGGACTAGCGGGTACAATGAGCAGTTCTTC. Translating gives CASSLDGTSGYNEQFF. The chain joins TRBV11-2 to TRBJ2-1; 12 bases line up with TRBD2. In germline, CDR1 is SGHAT, CDR2 FQNNGV. J lost 4 bases, V lost 3 bases, and 4 bases had no gene match. The CDR3 covers 16 residues.